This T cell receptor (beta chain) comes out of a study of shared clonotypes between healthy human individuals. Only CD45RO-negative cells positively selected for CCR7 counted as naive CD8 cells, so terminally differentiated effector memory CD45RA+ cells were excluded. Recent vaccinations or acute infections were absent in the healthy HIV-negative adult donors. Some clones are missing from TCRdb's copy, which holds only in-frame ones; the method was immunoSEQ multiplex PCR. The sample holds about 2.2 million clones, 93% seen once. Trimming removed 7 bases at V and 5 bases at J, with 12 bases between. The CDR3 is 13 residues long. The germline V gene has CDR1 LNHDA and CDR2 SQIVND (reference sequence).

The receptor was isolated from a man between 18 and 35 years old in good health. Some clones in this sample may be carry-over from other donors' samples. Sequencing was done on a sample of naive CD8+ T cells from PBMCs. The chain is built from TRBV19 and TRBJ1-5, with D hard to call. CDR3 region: CASKPGTHQPQHF. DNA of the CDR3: TGTGCCAGTAAACCGGGAACCCATCAGCCCCAGCATTTT.